The present TCR beta chain was sequenced within a study of vaccination and CD4 T cells after COVID-19. About the research overall: Convalescent patients were SARS-CoV-2 positive by nasal swab PCR; nine or ten mild, one severe. There were six male and four female convalescents, and two of them were Hispanic.

An Oncomine TCR Beta short-read assay was used to sequence the DNA from cultured CD4+ T cells. The authors extracted genomic DNA from cultured CD4+ T cells. A single record per CDR3 protein comes from TCRdb applying MiXCR to the PCR reads. Of 15,000 to 20,000 distinct CDR3 sequences in the sample, 45% to 65% were seen once. Germline V gene sequence: CDR1 SGHNT, CDR2 YYREEE (reference sequence). The V end was cut by 0 bases, the J end by 7 bases, with 10 bases between. The CDR3 sequence is 13 residues long. Treatment reported: approximately 9-day PBMC culture with coronavirus spike peptide pools or control peptides (ViraFEST assay). The ViraFEST method relied on peptide pools to expand antigen-specific T cells, followed by TCR sequencing. Concerning this clonotype itself: Its antigen remains unidentified.

V and J are TRBV5-4 and TRBJ1-2, with D unclear. The sequences come from cultured CD4+ T cells from blood, collected after SARS-CoV-2 vaccination. This TCR was recovered from a human donor with COVID-19. The CDR3 nucleotides read TGTGCCAGCAGCTTGGCCGGGAGTGGTGGCTACACCTTC. It is translated as CASSLAGSGGYTF.